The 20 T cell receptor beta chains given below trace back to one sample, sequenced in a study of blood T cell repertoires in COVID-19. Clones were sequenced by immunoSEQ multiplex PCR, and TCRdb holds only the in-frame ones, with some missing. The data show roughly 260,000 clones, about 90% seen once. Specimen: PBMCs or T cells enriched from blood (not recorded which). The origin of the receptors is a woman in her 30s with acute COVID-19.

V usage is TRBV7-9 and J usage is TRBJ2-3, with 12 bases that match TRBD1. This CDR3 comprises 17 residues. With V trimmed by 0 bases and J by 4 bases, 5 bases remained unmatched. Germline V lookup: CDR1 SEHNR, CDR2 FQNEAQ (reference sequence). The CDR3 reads CASSLAAGTGGPDTQYF. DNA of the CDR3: TGTGCCAGCAGCTTAGCCGCCGGGACAGGGGGCCCAGATACGCAGTATTTT. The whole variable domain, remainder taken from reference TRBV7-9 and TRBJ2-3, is DTGVSQNPRHKITKRGQNVTFRCDPISEHNRLYWYRQTLGQGPEFLTYFQNEAQLEKSRLLSDRFSAERPKGSFSTLEIQRTEQGDSAMYLCASSLAAGTGGPDTQYFGPGTRLTVL.

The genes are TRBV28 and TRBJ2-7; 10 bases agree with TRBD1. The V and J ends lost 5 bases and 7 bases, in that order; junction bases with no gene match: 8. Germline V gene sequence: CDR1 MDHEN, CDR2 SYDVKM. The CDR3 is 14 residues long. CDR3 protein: CASSPDRGPWEQYF. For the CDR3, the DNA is TGTGCCAGCAGTCCCGACAGGGGGCCATGGGAGCAGTACTTC.

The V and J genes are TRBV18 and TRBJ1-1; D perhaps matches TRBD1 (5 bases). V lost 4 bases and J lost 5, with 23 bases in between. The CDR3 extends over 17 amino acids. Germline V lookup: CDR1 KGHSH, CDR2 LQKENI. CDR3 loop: CASSRGGLEGRWTEAFF. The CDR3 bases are TGTGCCAGCTCACGGGGCGGTTTGGAGGGTCGCTGGACTGAAGCTTTCTTT.

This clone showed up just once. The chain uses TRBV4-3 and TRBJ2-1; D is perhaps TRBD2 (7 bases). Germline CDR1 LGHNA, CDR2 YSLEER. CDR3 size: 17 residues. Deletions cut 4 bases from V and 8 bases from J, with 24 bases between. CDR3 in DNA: TGCGCCAGCAGCCCCCAGGTCTCCGGGGGGCAGGTACATGAGCAGTTCTTC. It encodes CASSPQVSGGQVHEQFF.

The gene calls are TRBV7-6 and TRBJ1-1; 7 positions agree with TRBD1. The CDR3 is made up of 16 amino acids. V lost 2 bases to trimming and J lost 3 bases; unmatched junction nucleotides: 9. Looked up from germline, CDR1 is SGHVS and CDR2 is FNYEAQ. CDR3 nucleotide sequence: TGTGCCAGCAGCTTAAGCCGGACAGGAGGGGACACTGAAGCTTTCTTT. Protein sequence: CASSLSRTGGDTEAFF. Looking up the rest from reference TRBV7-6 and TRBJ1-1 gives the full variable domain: GAGVSQSPRYKVTKRGQDVALRCDPISGHVSLYWYRQALGQGPEFLTYFNYEAQQDKSGLPNDRFSAERPEGSISTLTIQRTEQRDSAMYRCASSLSRTGGDTEAFFGQGTRLTVV.

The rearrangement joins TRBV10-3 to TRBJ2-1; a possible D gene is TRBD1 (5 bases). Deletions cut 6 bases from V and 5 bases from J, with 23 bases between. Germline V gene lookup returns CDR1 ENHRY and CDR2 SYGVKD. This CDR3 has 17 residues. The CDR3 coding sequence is TGTGCCATCAGCCTTACACTGGACAAGACCCGCCACAATGAGCAGTTCTTC. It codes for CAISLTLDKTRHNEQFF.

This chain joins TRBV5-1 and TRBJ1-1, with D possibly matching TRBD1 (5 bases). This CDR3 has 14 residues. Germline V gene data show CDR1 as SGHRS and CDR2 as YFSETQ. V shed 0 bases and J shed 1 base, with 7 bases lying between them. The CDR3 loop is CASSLGQTNTEAFF. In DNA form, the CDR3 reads TGCGCCAGCAGCTTGGGACAGACGAACACTGAAGCTTTCTTT.

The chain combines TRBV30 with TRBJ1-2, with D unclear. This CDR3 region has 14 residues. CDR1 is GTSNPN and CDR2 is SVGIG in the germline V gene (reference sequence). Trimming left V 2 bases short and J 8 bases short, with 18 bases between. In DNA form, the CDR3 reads TGTGCCTGGAGTATAAGGACCGGACTACGGGGCTACACCTTC. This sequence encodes CAWSIRTGLRGYTF.

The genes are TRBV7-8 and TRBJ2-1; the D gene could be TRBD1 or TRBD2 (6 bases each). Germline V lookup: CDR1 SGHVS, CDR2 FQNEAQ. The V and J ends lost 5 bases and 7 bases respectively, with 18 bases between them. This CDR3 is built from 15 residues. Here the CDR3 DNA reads TGTGCCAGCAGCCGGGGGCAGCCAGGGGCAAATGAGCAGTTCTTC. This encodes CASSRGQPGANEQFF.

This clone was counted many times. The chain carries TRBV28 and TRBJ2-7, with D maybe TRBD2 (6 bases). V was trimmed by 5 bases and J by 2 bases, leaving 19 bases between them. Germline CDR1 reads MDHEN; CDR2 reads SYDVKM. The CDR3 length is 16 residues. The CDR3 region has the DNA TGTGCCAGCAGTCCGATGGGACTCTACAACCCCTACGAGCAGTACTTC. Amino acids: CASSPMGLYNPYEQYF. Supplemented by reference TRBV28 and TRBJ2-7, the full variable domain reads DVKVTQSSRYLVKRTGEKVFLECVQDMDHENMFWYRQDPGLGLRLIYFSYDVKMKEKGDIPEGYSVSREKKERFSLILESASTNQTSMYLCASSPMGLYNPYEQYFGPGTRLTVT.

This CDR3 is CASSEQGRDTEAFF. In DNA, the CDR3 is TGTGCCAGCAGCGAACAGGGGCGGGACACTGAAGCTTTCTTT. The gene calls are TRBV2 and TRBJ1-1, with 7 bases identical to TRBD1. Germline V gives CDR1 SNHLY, CDR2 FYNNEI. The V gene end was trimmed by 6 bases and the J gene end by 3 bases; junction bases not matched to a gene: 7. This CDR3 comprises 14 residues.

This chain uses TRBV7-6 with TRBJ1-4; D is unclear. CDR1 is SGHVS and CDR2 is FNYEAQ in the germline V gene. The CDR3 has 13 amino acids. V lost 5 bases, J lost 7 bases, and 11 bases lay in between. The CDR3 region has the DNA TGTGCCAGCAGCCGCACCCGGGGTGAAAAACTGTTTTTT. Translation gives CASSRTRGEKLFF.

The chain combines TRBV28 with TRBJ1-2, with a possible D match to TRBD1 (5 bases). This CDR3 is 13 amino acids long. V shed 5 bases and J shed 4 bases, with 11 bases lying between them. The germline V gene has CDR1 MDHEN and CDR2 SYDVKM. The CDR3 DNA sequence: TGTGCCAGCAGTAACGGGGGTCTCTATGGCTACACCTTC. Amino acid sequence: CASSNGGLYGYTF.

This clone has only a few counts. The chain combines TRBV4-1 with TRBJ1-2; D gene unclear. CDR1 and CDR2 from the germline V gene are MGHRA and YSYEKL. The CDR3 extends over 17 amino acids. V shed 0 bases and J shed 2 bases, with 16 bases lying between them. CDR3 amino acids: CASSQDRQPILNYGYTF. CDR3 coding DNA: TGCGCCAGCAGCCAAGATCGGCAGCCAATACTAAACTATGGCTACACCTTC.

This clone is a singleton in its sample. The CDR3 sequence is CATSGASGGETQYF. In DNA, the CDR3 is TGTGCCACCAGTGGGGCTAGCGGGGGTGAGACCCAGTACTTC. The gene calls are TRBV24-1 and TRBJ2-5, with 10 positions matching TRBD2. The CDR3 contains 14 residues. J gave up 5 bases and V 5 bases, and 4 bases lay outside the gene matches. The germline gives CDR1 KGHDR, CDR2 SFDVKD.

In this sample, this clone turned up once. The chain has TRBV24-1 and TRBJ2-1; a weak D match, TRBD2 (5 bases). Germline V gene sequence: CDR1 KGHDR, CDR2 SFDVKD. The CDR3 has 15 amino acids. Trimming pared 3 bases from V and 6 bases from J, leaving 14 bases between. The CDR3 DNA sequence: TGTGCCACCAGTGATGGCGGACTGTCCCCCAATGAGCAGTTCTTC. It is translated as CATSDGGLSPNEQFF.

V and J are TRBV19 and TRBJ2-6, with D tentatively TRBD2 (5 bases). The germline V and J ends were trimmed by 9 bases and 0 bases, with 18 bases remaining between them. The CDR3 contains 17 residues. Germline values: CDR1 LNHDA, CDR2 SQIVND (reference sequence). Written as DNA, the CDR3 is TGTGCCAGCTCGTGGACCTCCCGGGGCTCTGGGGCCAACGTCCTGACTTTC. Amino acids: CASSWTSRGSGANVLTF.

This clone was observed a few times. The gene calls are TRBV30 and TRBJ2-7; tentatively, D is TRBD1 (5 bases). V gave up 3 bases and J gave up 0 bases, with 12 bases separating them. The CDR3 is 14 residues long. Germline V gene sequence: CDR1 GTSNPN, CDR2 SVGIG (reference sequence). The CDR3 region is CAWRPSTASYEQYF. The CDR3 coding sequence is TGTGCCTGGAGACCCTCGACAGCCTCCTACGAGCAGTACTTC.

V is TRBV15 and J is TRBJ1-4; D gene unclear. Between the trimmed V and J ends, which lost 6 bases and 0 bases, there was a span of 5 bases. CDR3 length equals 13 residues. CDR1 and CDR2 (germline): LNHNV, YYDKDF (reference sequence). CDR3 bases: TGTGCCACCAGGAAGCCAACTAATGAAAAACTGTTTTTT. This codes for CATRKPTNEKLFF.

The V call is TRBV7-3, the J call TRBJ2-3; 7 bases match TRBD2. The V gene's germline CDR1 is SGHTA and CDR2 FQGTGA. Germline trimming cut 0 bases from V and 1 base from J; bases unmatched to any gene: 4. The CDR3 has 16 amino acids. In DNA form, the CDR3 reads TGTGCCAGCAGCTTAACTACTAGCGTGGGCACAGATACGCAGTATTTT. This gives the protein CASSLTTSVGTDTQYF.